This section outlines one TCR beta chain sequence together with its context. As yet, its antigen is unknown. The data derive from a study of T cells in Graves' hyperthyroidism and ophthalmopathy. Notes on the study in general: It was a median roughly six months before onset that the model predicted ophthalmopathy. Clonotypes that were expanded in thyroid above 0.001 mostly appeared in blood too.

TCR beta CDR3 regions were amplified from RNA transcripts. When the TCR CDR3 underwent first-round RT-PCR, the HTBI primer set was used. TCRdb recomputed calls from the multiplex PCR reads with MiXCR, one row per CDR3 protein. The sample holds hundreds of thousands of distinct CDR3 sequences, about 45% seen once. V was clipped by 5 bases and J by 8 bases, with 21 bases between them. This CDR3 comprises 15 residues. Germline V gene sequence: CDR1 SGHTA, CDR2 FQGNSA. What was sequenced was peripheral blood or thyroid tissue (not recorded which). The rearrangement links TRBV7-2 to TRBJ1-2; D is perhaps TRBD1 (6 bases). This clonotype was obtained from a woman aged 18-29 years with Graves' hyperthyroidism. The CDR3, as DNA: TGTGCCAGCAGCGACCAGACAGGCAAGGCTGGGGGCTACACCTTC. It specifies CASSDQTGKAGGYTF.